The 32 T cell receptor beta chains given below trace back to one sample, sequenced in a study of Ad26.COV2.S vaccination and SARS-CoV-2 variants. Treatment noted: around 19 received Ad26.COV2.S at low or high dose, single or two shots; about 5 received placebo; per-sample allocation not given. Day 63 following the first vaccine or placebo injection was when the samples were taken. Assay: immunoSEQ multiplex PCR; the TCRdb copy retains only in-frame clones and omits some. The table records about 350,000 clones, around nine tenths of them present only once. The source material was peripheral blood, sampled in a trial of Ad26.COV2.S vaccine versus placebo. These receptors were taken from a person aged 18-60 years who received the Ad26.COV2.S COVID-19 vaccine or a placebo.

The V and J genes are TRBV11-2 and TRBJ1-3; maybe TRBD1 (6 bases). Germline assignment: CDR1 SGHAT and CDR2 FQNNGV. Trimming pared 4 bases from V and 8 bases from J, leaving 24 bases between. This CDR3 has 17 residues. CDR3 nucleotides: TGTGCCAGCAGCTCGAACTCACTCGACAGGCCCTGGGACACCATATATTTT. Its translation: CASSSNSLDRPWDTIYF.

The chain recombines TRBV7-2 with TRBJ1-5; unclear D gene. Germline V gene lookup returns CDR1 SGHTA and CDR2 FQGNSA. This CDR3 spans 15 amino acids. Trimming cost V 1 base and J 5 bases, with 12 bases left between them. The DNA of the CDR3 is TGTGCCAGCAGCTTAGTGCCTACCTTATATCAGCCCCAGCATTTT. This codes for CASSLVPTLYQPQHF.

This clone was recorded once. The chain links TRBV3-1 (or the pseudogene TRBV3-2) to TRBJ2-4; TRBD2 matches 9 bases. This CDR3 has 17 residues. Germline values: CDR1 LGHDT, CDR2 YNNKEL (reference sequence). After removal of 2 bases from V and 4 bases from J, the junction contained 9 bases not matched to a gene. The CDR3 is CASSQTRVAGAKNIQYF. CDR3 in DNA: TGTGCCAGCAGCCAAACAAGAGTAGCGGGGGCAAAAAACATTCAGTACTTC.

The chain employs TRBV5-1 and TRBJ2-1, with 10 bases aligning to TRBD2. CDR1 and CDR2 (germline): SGHRS, YFSETQ. CDR3 length: 15 residues. The J segment lost 9 bases and the V segment lost 1 base, leaving 7 bases of the junction unmatched. As DNA, the CDR3 is TGCGCCAGCAGCTTGCGGCTAGCGGGAGCGGGTGAGCAGTTCTTC. Translated: CASSLRLAGAGEQFF.

The chain is built from TRBV7-2 and TRBJ1-5, with D tentatively TRBD1 (6 bases). This CDR3 spans 15 amino acids. Deletions cut 1 base from V and 6 bases from J, with 13 bases between. Germline lookup yields CDR1 SGHTA and CDR2 FQGNSA. The CDR3 sequence is CASSLDLGAGQPQHF. The CDR3 coding sequence is TGTGCCAGCAGCTTAGATCTGGGGGCGGGTCAGCCCCAGCATTTT.

J is TRBJ2-3 and V is TRBV9, with TRBD2 identical over 9 bases. Germline CDR1 and CDR2: SGDLS and YYNGEE. The CDR3 consists of 15 residues. The V and J ends lost 0 bases and 1 base, in that order; junction bases with no gene match: 0. The CDR3 here is CASSVGLAGTDTQYF. The CDR3 region has the DNA TGTGCCAGCAGCGTAGGACTAGCGGGCACAGATACGCAGTATTTT.

This clone has only a few counts. The chain employs TRBV18 and TRBJ2-7, with 11 bases fitting TRBD1. The CDR3 sequence is 13 residues long. V gave up 5 bases and J gave up 6 bases; unmatched junction bases: 3. Germline V gene sequence: CDR1 KGHSH, CDR2 LQKENI. The CDR3 is CASSSGTGGEQYF. The DNA of the CDR3 is TGTGCCAGCTCATCCGGGACAGGGGGCGAGCAGTACTTC. Together with reference TRBV18 and TRBJ2-7, the CDR3 gives the full variable domain: NAGVMQNPRHLVRRRGQEARLRCSPMKGHSHVYWYRQLPEEGLKFMVYLQKENIIDESGMPKERFSAEFPKEGPSILRIQQVVRGDSAAYFCASSSGTGGEQYFGPGTRLTVT.

J is TRBJ2-1 and V is TRBV7-2, with unresolved D. The CDR3 extends over 12 amino acids. The ends were cut back, 4 bases at V and 12 bases at J, with 13 bases in the middle. The germline gives CDR1 SGHTA, CDR2 FQGNSA. The CDR3 region is CASSYDWTTQFF. CDR3 sequence (DNA): TGTGCCAGCAGCTACGACTGGACCACGCAGTTCTTC.

The V and J genes are TRBV19 and TRBJ2-3; D unclear. Germline V gene sequence: CDR1 LNHDA, CDR2 SQIVND (reference sequence). The ends were cut back, 5 bases at V and 3 bases at J, with 18 bases in the middle. The CDR3 is made up of 16 amino acids. CDR3 nucleotides: TGTGCCAGTAGTTTTGACAAACAAGTGGTAACAGATACGCAGTATTTT. Translation gives CASSFDKQVVTDTQYF.

This chain uses TRBV7-2 with TRBJ2-7; possibly TRBD1 or TRBD2 for D (5 bases each). Germline values: CDR1 SGHTA, CDR2 FQGNSA. Trimming cost V 3 bases and J 7 bases, with 10 bases left between them. The CDR3 loop spans 12 amino acids. CDR3 amino acids: CASSFSGREQYF. The DNA for the CDR3 is TGTGCCAGCAGCTTCTCGGGGCGGGAGCAGTACTTC.

This clone has only one observation. V is TRBV7-6 and J is TRBJ2-3; D possibly matches TRBD1 or TRBD2 (5 bases each). Germline V gene sequence: CDR1 SGHVS, CDR2 FNYEAQ. This CDR3 has 15 residues. Trimming cost V 2 bases and J 0 bases, with 9 bases left between them. The CDR3 spells CASSLFRDSTDTQYF. In DNA form, the CDR3 reads TGTGCCAGCAGCTTATTCCGGGACAGCACAGATACGCAGTATTTT.

This chain uses TRBV11-2 with TRBJ1-2; D gene unclear. From germline, CDR1 is SGHAT and CDR2 FQNNGV. Deletions cut 0 bases from V and 2 bases from J, with 16 bases between. CDR3 length: 17 amino acids. The CDR3 loop reads CASSLEWGGEGNYGYTF. The CDR3 DNA sequence: TGTGCCAGCAGCTTAGAGTGGGGTGGGGAAGGGAACTATGGCTACACCTTC.

This chain connects TRBV28 to TRBJ1-1; TRBD1 matches at 8 bases. Germline V CDR1 and CDR2: MDHEN, SYDVKM. The CDR3 is made up of 14 amino acids. J gave up 4 bases and V 5 bases, and 6 bases lay outside the gene matches. CDR3 DNA: TGTGCCAGCAGTCCCCCGGACAGGGTCACTGAAGCTTTCTTT. It yields the protein CASSPPDRVTEAFF.

J is TRBJ2-7 and V is TRBV28, with 10 positions matching TRBD1. The CDR3 spans 14 residues. Germline CDR1 reads MDHEN; CDR2 reads SYDVKM. V was clipped by 8 bases and J by 4 bases; unmatched bases: 8. This chain's CDR3 is CASRPGQGIYEQYF. The CDR3 bases are TGTGCCAGCCGTCCGGGACAGGGGATTTACGAGCAGTACTTC.

The V gene is TRBV4-3, the J gene TRBJ1-2; D possibly corresponds to TRBD1 (5 bases). Germline CDR1 reads LGHNA; CDR2 reads YSLEER. This CDR3 comprises 13 residues. Between the trimmed V and J ends, which lost 6 bases and 4 bases, there was a span of 12 bases. The CDR3 nucleotides are TGCGCCAGCAGTCGTCAGGGAGCCTATGGCTACACCTTC. This encodes CASSRQGAYGYTF.

The V gene is TRBV7-2, the J gene TRBJ1-1; perhaps TRBD1 as D (6 bases). The CDR3 sequence is 14 residues long. Trimming took 3 bases from V and 1 from J, leaving 9 bases between them. Germline values: CDR1 SGHTA, CDR2 FQGNSA. For the CDR3, the DNA is TGTGCCAGCAGCTTTCCAGGGGCGAACACTGAAGCTTTCTTT. Its protein is CASSFPGANTEAFF.

This sequence joins TRBV18 and TRBJ2-2; D may be TRBD1 or TRBD2 (5 bases each). This CDR3 contains 16 residues. The germline CDR1 and CDR2 sequences are KGHSH and LQKENI. V was trimmed by 6 bases and J by 5 bases, leaving 19 bases between them. The CDR3 reads CASSDRDAPRTGELFF. The CDR3 DNA reads as TGTGCCAGCTCGGACCGGGACGCCCCGAGGACCGGGGAGCTGTTTTTT.

This rearrangement joins TRBV7-3 to TRBJ1-4, with 7 bases lining up with TRBD1. After removal of 5 bases from V and 4 bases from J, the junction contained 7 bases not matched to a gene. CDR3 length equals 15 residues. Germline assignment: CDR1 SGHTA and CDR2 FQGTGA. CDR3 sequence reads: CASSPGGRNNEKLFF. In DNA, the CDR3 is TGTGCCAGCAGCCCAGGGGGGCGTAATAATGAAAAACTGTTTTTT.

The chain is built from TRBV7-2 and TRBJ2-2; TRBD1 might be the D (5 bases). The V gene's germline CDR1 is SGHTA and CDR2 FQGNSA. Trimming pared 2 bases from V and 5 bases from J, leaving 15 bases between. The CDR3 runs 16 residues. CDR3 in amino acids: CASSLWAPAGTGELFF. Here the CDR3 DNA reads TGTGCCAGCAGCTTATGGGCCCCAGCAGGGACCGGGGAGCTGTTTTTT.

This rearrangement joins TRBV7-9 to TRBJ2-4; D is unresolved. CDR3 size: 13 residues. Per the germline V gene, CDR1 is SEHNR and CDR2 is FQNEAQ (reference sequence). V was trimmed by 6 bases and J by 5 bases, leaving 11 bases between them. Here the CDR3 DNA reads TGTGCCAGCAGACCACGAGAGGAAAACATTCAGTACTTC. Amino acid sequence: CASRPREENIQYF.

The chain combines TRBV7-2 with TRBJ2-1; D is ambiguous. The V gene lost 7 bases and the J gene lost 8 bases, with 18 bases spanning the gap. This CDR3 is built from 14 residues. Germline V gene lookup returns CDR1 SGHTA and CDR2 FQGNSA. CDR3 in DNA: TGTGCCAGCACCACCTTTTTGGGGATTGATGAGCAGTTCTTC. Protein: CASTTFLGIDEQFF.

The V gene is TRBV2, the J gene TRBJ1-6, with D unresolved. Trimming stripped 2 bases from V and 13 bases from J, with 6 bases between. The CDR3 runs to 11 residues. Germline CDR1 is SNHLY and CDR2 is FYNNEI. The CDR3 sequence is CASSETQPLHF. CDR3 DNA: TGTGCCAGCAGTGAAACGCAGCCCCTCCACTTT.

The V call is TRBV28, the J call TRBJ2-2; perhaps TRBD1 as D (6 bases). There are 15 residues in the CDR3. Germline CDR1 is MDHEN and CDR2 is SYDVKM. Trimming stripped 6 bases from V and 2 bases from J, with 13 bases between. For the CDR3, the DNA is TGTGCCAGCAGACCCACCGGGACAAACACCGGGGAGCTGTTTTTT. Its protein product is CASRPTGTNTGELFF.

This clone has just one count. This rearrangement joins TRBV10-3 to TRBJ2-7; 10 bases are a match to TRBD1. Losses at the gene ends were 6 bases for V and 6 bases for J; bases not matched to a gene: 5. Germline V gene sequence: CDR1 ENHRY, CDR2 SYGVKD. This CDR3 region has 13 residues. Written as DNA, the CDR3 is TGTGCCATCAGCGGACAGGGGGAGGGCGAGCAGTACTTC. It yields the protein CAISGQGEGEQYF.

This chain connects TRBV5-1 to TRBJ2-3; D is perhaps TRBD2 (5 bases). Trimming removed 4 bases from V and 4 bases from J, with 16 bases in between. Per the germline V gene, CDR1 is SGHRS and CDR2 is YFSETQ. CDR3 length: 15 amino acids. The CDR3, as DNA: TGCGCCAGCAGCCTTTTTCTGGACTCTCCAGATACGCAGTATTTT. Protein product: CASSLFLDSPDTQYF.

V and J are TRBV19 and TRBJ1-1; 12 bases fit TRBD1. The CDR3 extends over 16 amino acids. In germline, CDR1 is LNHDA, CDR2 SQIVND (reference sequence). V lost 5 bases to trimming and J lost 0 bases; unmatched junction nucleotides: 4. The CDR3 coding sequence is TGTGCCAGTAGTCCCGGGACAGGGGGCTTGAACACTGAAGCTTTCTTT. This sequence encodes CASSPGTGGLNTEAFF.

With respect to this clone: This sample includes further DNA sequences coding for the same CDR3. This rearrangement joins TRBV5-1 to TRBJ2-3; 9 bases are shared with TRBD2. Germline CDR1 and CDR2: SGHRS and YFSETQ. This CDR3 contains 15 residues. The V gene end was trimmed by 0 bases and the J gene end by 5 bases; junction bases not matched to a gene: 4. CDR3 sequence reads: CASSLAAGGRDTQYF. DNA for the CDR3: TGCGCCAGCAGCTTGGCAGCGGGAGGAAGAGATACGCAGTATTTT.

The chain employs TRBV6-5 and TRBJ2-5; D is possibly TRBD2 (5 bases). V was cut by 0 bases and J by 5 bases, with 16 bases left in between. Germline values: CDR1 MNHEY, CDR2 SVGAGI. This CDR3 has 16 residues. In DNA, the CDR3 is TGTGCCAGCAGTTACTCCCCCGGGTCCTCGGGGGAGACCCAGTACTTC. Its translation: CASSYSPGSSGETQYF.

This chain joins TRBV27 and TRBJ1-5; 7 nucleotides line up with TRBD1. Germline assignment: CDR1 MNHEY and CDR2 SMNVEV (reference sequence). V shed 5 bases and J 4 bases; nucleotides not matched to a gene: 17. This CDR3 is 18 amino acids long. This chain's CDR3 is CASSPHPGQEKLNQPQHF. CDR3 coding DNA: TGTGCCAGCAGTCCCCATCCCGGACAGGAGAAATTGAATCAGCCCCAGCATTTT.

The chain recombines TRBV10-1 with TRBJ2-3, with D unresolved. Germline CDR1 and CDR2: WNHNN and SYGVQD (reference sequence). CDR3 length equals 15 residues. Between the trimmed V and J ends, which lost 0 bases and 0 bases, there was a span of 7 bases. The CDR3 loop is CASSESMGSTDTQYF. Written as DNA, the CDR3 is TGCGCCAGCAGTGAGTCGATGGGGAGCACAGATACGCAGTATTTT.

The CDR3 DNA follows: TGCGCCAGCAGCCCCGACCCTATTTCCTACGAGCAGTACTTC. Translation: CASSPDPISYEQYF. The J gene is TRBJ2-7, the V gene TRBV5-1; no firm D call. V was pared by 4 bases and J by 1 base, with 12 bases between. The CDR3 covers 14 residues. The germline V gene has CDR1 SGHRS and CDR2 YFSETQ.

The rearrangement links TRBV19 to TRBJ2-5, with D possibly being TRBD1 (5 bases). Germline CDR1 LNHDA, CDR2 SQIVND (reference sequence). The V end lost 2 bases, the J end lost 2 bases, and 6 bases lay between the germline ends. The CDR3 sequence is 13 residues long. The chain's CDR3 is CASSIHRQETQYF. In DNA form, the CDR3 reads TGTGCCAGTAGTATACACAGGCAAGAGACCCAGTACTTC.